These T cell receptor beta chains were read from a single sample in a study of T cells in Graves' hyperthyroidism and ophthalmopathy. MiXCR, applied by TCRdb to the multiplex PCR reads, yields one record per CDR3 protein. The sample lists about 540,000 distinct CDR3 sequences; about half were seen once. The material sequenced was peripheral blood or thyroid tissue (not recorded which). The source is a young woman with Graves' hyperthyroidism. CDR3s include the opening cysteine and the closing phenylalanine or tryptophan. Each record gives: clone size, D gene, J gene, V gene, CDR3 DNA, CDR3 protein. D genes are given only for firm matches. Not all rows give a size; the values are once, few, many and, for expanded clones, a class.

abundance: many; d_gene: NA; j_gene: TRBJ1-4; v_gene: TRBV28; CDR3nt: TGTGCCAGCAGTGTCTCGACAGGCAAAGAAGAAAAACTGTTTTTT; CDR3aa: CASSVSTGKEEKLFF
abundance: many; d_gene: NA; j_gene: TRBJ1-1; v_gene: TRBV4-2; CDR3nt: TGTGCCAGCAATCCGACGGTGAACACTGAAGCTTTCTTT; CDR3aa: CASNPTVNTEAFF
abundance: many; d_gene: NA; j_gene: TRBJ2-2; v_gene: TRBV24-1; CDR3nt: TGTGCCACCGGGGACACCATGAACACCGGGGAGCTGTTTTTT; CDR3aa: CATGDTMNTGELFF
abundance: NA; d_gene: NA; j_gene: TRBJ2-5; v_gene: TRBV7-2; CDR3nt: TGTGCCAGCAGCCCTCAGGTCTCGGAGACCCAGTACTTC; CDR3aa: CASSPQVSETQYF
abundance: many; d_gene: NA; j_gene: TRBJ1-1; v_gene: TRBV5-8; CDR3nt: TGTGCCAGCAGCCGCGCCTGGGATTCTGAAGCTTTCTTT; CDR3aa: CASSRAWDSEAFF
abundance: few; d_gene: TRBD2; j_gene: TRBJ2-7; v_gene: TRBV11-2; CDR3nt: TGTGCCAGCAGTTTATGGGGGGGACCTAGCTCCTACGAGCAGTACTTC; CDR3aa: CASSLWGGPSSYEQYF
abundance: NA; d_gene: TRBD2; j_gene: TRBJ2-7; v_gene: TRBV7-3; CDR3nt: TGTGCCAGCAGCCCACGGGAGGCGGGAGGGATCTACGAGCAGTACTTC; CDR3aa: CASSPREAGGIYEQYF
abundance: NA; d_gene: NA; j_gene: TRBJ2-7; v_gene: TRBV12-3/TRBV12-4; CDR3nt: TGTGCCAGCTCTGGACAGGGAGGGGAGCAGTACTTC; CDR3aa: CASSGQGGEQYF
abundance: many; d_gene: TRBD2; j_gene: TRBJ2-5; v_gene: TRBV7-3; CDR3nt: TGTGCCAGCAGCTTACGGGGGGGCAGGGCCGGAGAGACCCAGTACTTC; CDR3aa: CASSLRGGRAGETQYF
abundance: NA; d_gene: NA; j_gene: TRBJ1-5; v_gene: TRBV4-2; CDR3nt: TGTGCCAGCTCGCTAGGAGGGGGGGGCCAAGAGACCCAGCATTTT; CDR3aa: CASSLGGGGQETQHF
abundance: many; d_gene: NA; j_gene: TRBJ2-7; v_gene: TRBV20-1; CDR3nt: TGCAGTGCCTCAATTACGGAACACGAGCAGTACTTC; CDR3aa: CSASITEHEQYF
abundance: many; d_gene: TRBD2; j_gene: TRBJ2-5; v_gene: TRBV12-3/TRBV12-4; CDR3nt: TGTGCCAGCAGTCCGCAAGCGGGAGGTGGGGAGACCCAGTACTTC; CDR3aa: CASSPQAGGGETQYF
abundance: few; d_gene: NA; j_gene: TRBJ1-4; v_gene: TRBV6-5; CDR3nt: TGTGCCAGCAGTTACGGTGGGGACCGGGGTGAAAAACTGTTTTTT; CDR3aa: CASSYGGDRGEKLFF
abundance: once; d_gene: NA; j_gene: TRBJ1-5; v_gene: TRBV14; CDR3nt: TGTGCCAGCAGCCAAACCGGGGAGGTTAATCAGCCCCAGCATTTT; CDR3aa: CASSQTGEVNQPQHF
abundance: few; d_gene: NA; j_gene: TRBJ2-1; v_gene: TRBV9; CDR3nt: TGTGCCAGCAGCGTAGTAGAGACCAATGAGCAGTTCTTC; CDR3aa: CASSVVETNEQFF
abundance: once; d_gene: TRBD1; j_gene: TRBJ1-1; v_gene: TRBV7-9; CDR3nt: TGTGCCAGCAGTCAACCGGGACAGGGGGGTGGCACTGAAGCTTTCTTT; CDR3aa: CASSQPGQGGGTEAFF
abundance: NA; d_gene: NA; j_gene: TRBJ2-6; v_gene: TRBV12-3/TRBV12-4; CDR3nt: TGTGCCAGCAGTTTTTCGGAGAACTCTGGGGCCAACGTCCTGACTTTC; CDR3aa: CASSFSENSGANVLTF
abundance: NA; d_gene: NA; j_gene: TRBJ2-6; v_gene: TRBV7-8; CDR3nt: TGTGCCAGCAGCTTAGCGGATACAGGGGCCAACGTCCTGACTTTC; CDR3aa: CASSLADTGANVLTF
abundance: many; d_gene: NA; j_gene: TRBJ1-1; v_gene: TRBV27; CDR3nt: TGTGCCAGCATTCCAGGAGGGGGCACTGAAGCTTTCTTT; CDR3aa: CASIPGGGTEAFF
abundance: NA; d_gene: NA; j_gene: TRBJ1-5; v_gene: TRBV24-1; CDR3nt: TGTGCCACCAGTGAACTCCCCGGGGCAGGGGAAAGTCAGCCCCAGCATTTT; CDR3aa: CATSELPGAGESQPQHF
abundance: NA; d_gene: NA; j_gene: TRBJ2-2; v_gene: TRBV7-6; CDR3nt: TGTGCCAGCAGCTTGGCCGGGGGGCGGACCGGGGAGCTGTTTTTT; CDR3aa: CASSLAGGRTGELFF
abundance: NA; d_gene: NA; j_gene: TRBJ2-5; v_gene: TRBV29-1; CDR3nt: TGCAGCGTTGAAGGGCAACCGGCCGGGACCGAGACCCAGTACTTC; CDR3aa: CSVEGQPAGTETQYF
abundance: NA; d_gene: NA; j_gene: TRBJ1-4; v_gene: TRBV7-3; CDR3nt: TGTGCCAGCAGCTCCTACCGACAGAGTATCAATGAAAAACTGTTTTTT; CDR3aa: CASSSYRQSINEKLFF
abundance: NA; d_gene: NA; j_gene: TRBJ2-1; v_gene: TRBV11-3; CDR3nt: TGTGCCAGCAGCGGGGGACGGGCCGATGAGCAGTTCTTC; CDR3aa: CASSGGRADEQFF
abundance: once; d_gene: TRBD1; j_gene: TRBJ1-1; v_gene: TRBV25-1; CDR3nt: TGTGCCAGCGTTGGAGGTCGACAGGGTTACACTGAAGCTTTCTTT; CDR3aa: CASVGGRQGYTEAFF
abundance: many; d_gene: NA; j_gene: TRBJ1-3; v_gene: TRBV12-3/TRBV12-4; CDR3nt: TGTGCCAGCAGTTTAACTAGCTCTGGAAACACCATATATTTT; CDR3aa: CASSLTSSGNTIYF
abundance: NA; d_gene: NA; j_gene: TRBJ2-2; v_gene: TRBV2; CDR3nt: TGTGCCAGGGAACCCCCCGGGGAGCTGTTTTTT; CDR3aa: CAREPPGELFF
abundance: many; d_gene: NA; j_gene: TRBJ1-6; v_gene: TRBV18; CDR3nt: TGTGCCAGCTCACACAGGACAGTACCGGATTCACCCCTCCACTTT; CDR3aa: CASSHRTVPDSPLHF
abundance: NA; d_gene: TRBD1; j_gene: TRBJ1-4; v_gene: TRBV20-1; CDR3nt: TGCAGTGCTAGTCGGGGACAGAATGAAAAACTGTTTTTT; CDR3aa: CSASRGQNEKLFF
abundance: NA; d_gene: TRBD1; j_gene: TRBJ2-5; v_gene: TRBV7-7; CDR3nt: TGTGCCAGCAGCGCTACAGGGGGAGAGACCCAGTACTTC; CDR3aa: CASSATGGETQYF
abundance: NA; d_gene: TRBD2; j_gene: TRBJ2-4; v_gene: TRBV29-1; CDR3nt: TGCAGCGTCGAGGGGTGGACTAGCGGGATAGCCAAAAACATTCAGTACTTC; CDR3aa: CSVEGWTSGIAKNIQYF
abundance: NA; d_gene: TRBD2; j_gene: TRBJ2-5; v_gene: TRBV13; CDR3nt: TGTGCCAGCAGCCGCAAGCGGGAACAAGAGACCCAGTACTTC; CDR3aa: CASSRKREQETQYF
abundance: many; d_gene: TRBD1; j_gene: TRBJ1-1; v_gene: TRBV5-4; CDR3nt: TGTGCCAGCAGCCCCACAGGGGCGAACACTGAAGCTTTCTTT; CDR3aa: CASSPTGANTEAFF
abundance: once; d_gene: TRBD1; j_gene: TRBJ2-7; v_gene: TRBV7-6; CDR3nt: TGTGCCAGCAGCTCTCCCGGGACAGGGGCCCATGAGCAGTACTTC; CDR3aa: CASSSPGTGAHEQYF
abundance: NA; d_gene: NA; j_gene: TRBJ2-7; v_gene: TRBV18; CDR3nt: TGTGCCAGCTCACCAGAATGGAGAGCCGTGAGGAGGACCTACGAGCAGTACTTC; CDR3aa: CASSPEWRAVRRTYEQYF
abundance: NA; d_gene: TRBD1; j_gene: TRBJ1-4; v_gene: TRBV20-1; CDR3nt: TGCAGTGCTGACCGGGACAGGGTTTTT; CDR3aa: CSADRDRVF
abundance: many; d_gene: NA; j_gene: TRBJ1-6; v_gene: TRBV12-3/TRBV12-4; CDR3nt: TGTGCCAGCAGTTTGGGTTATAATTCACCCCTCCACTTT; CDR3aa: CASSLGYNSPLHF
abundance: NA; d_gene: NA; j_gene: TRBJ1-1; v_gene: TRBV20-1; CDR3nt: TGCAGTGCTAGAGATGGGGAGCTGAACACTGAAGCTTTCTTT; CDR3aa: CSARDGELNTEAFF
abundance: once; d_gene: NA; j_gene: TRBJ2-6; v_gene: TRBV29-1; CDR3nt: TGCAGCGTTGTAGTAGCGGGACAGGGAACTGGGGCCAACGTCCTGACTTTC; CDR3aa: CSVVVAGQGTGANVLTF
abundance: many; d_gene: TRBD1; j_gene: TRBJ1-5; v_gene: TRBV5-6; CDR3nt: TGTGCCAGCAGCTTGGGTCCAGGTGGGACAGGGGGACAGCCCCAGCATTTT; CDR3aa: CASSLGPGGTGGQPQHF
abundance: NA; d_gene: TRBD1; j_gene: TRBJ1-2; v_gene: TRBV29-1; CDR3nt: TGCAGCGTACTCGGGACAGGGGGGAACTATGGCTACACCTTC; CDR3aa: CSVLGTGGNYGYTF
abundance: NA; d_gene: NA; j_gene: TRBJ2-5; v_gene: TRBV7-3; CDR3nt: TGTGCCAGCAGCTTGTCAGGATTTCATTGCCAGGGCCAAGAGACCCAGTACTTC; CDR3aa: CASSLSGFHCQGQETQYF
abundance: NA; d_gene: NA; j_gene: TRBJ2-7; v_gene: TRBV7-9; CDR3nt: TGTGCCAGCAGCTTGGGAACAGGGAGGTACAATGAGCAGTACTTC; CDR3aa: CASSLGTGRYNEQYF
abundance: NA; d_gene: TRBD1; j_gene: TRBJ2-2; v_gene: TRBV13; CDR3nt: TGTGCCAGCAGCCTGGACAGGGGGTGGGCCGGGGAGCTGTTTTTT; CDR3aa: CASSLDRGWAGELFF
abundance: NA; d_gene: NA; j_gene: TRBJ2-7; v_gene: TRBV25-1; CDR3nt: TGTGCCGGGGGACCCTACGAGCAGTACTTC; CDR3aa: CAGGPYEQYF
abundance: many; d_gene: NA; j_gene: TRBJ1-2; v_gene: TRBV7-3; CDR3nt: TGTGCCAGCAGCCCCGGGGCGGACTATGGCTACACCTTC; CDR3aa: CASSPGADYGYTF